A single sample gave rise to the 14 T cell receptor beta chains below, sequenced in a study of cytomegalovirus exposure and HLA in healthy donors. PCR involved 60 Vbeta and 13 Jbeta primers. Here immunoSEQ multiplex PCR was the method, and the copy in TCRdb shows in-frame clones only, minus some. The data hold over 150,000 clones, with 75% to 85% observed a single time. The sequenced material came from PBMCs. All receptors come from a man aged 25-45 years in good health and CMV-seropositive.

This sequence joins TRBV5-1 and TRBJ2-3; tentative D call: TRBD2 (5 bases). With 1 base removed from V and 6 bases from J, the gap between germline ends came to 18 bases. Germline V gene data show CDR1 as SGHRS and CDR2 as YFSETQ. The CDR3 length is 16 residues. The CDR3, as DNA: TGCGCCAGCAGCTTGAGCACTAGTTCGGGATCCGATACGCAGTATTTT. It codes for CASSLSTSSGSDTQYF.

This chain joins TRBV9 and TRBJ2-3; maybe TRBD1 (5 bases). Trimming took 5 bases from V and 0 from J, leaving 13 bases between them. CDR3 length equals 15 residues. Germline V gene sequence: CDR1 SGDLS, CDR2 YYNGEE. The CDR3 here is CASRAAGSSTDTQYF. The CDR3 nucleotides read TGTGCCAGCAGGGCCGCAGGGTCTAGCACAGATACGCAGTATTTT.

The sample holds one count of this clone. CDR3 residues: CASSERGWSGGELFF. DNA of the CDR3: TGTGCCAGCAGTGAGCGGGGGTGGTCAGGCGGGGAGCTGTTTTTT. The rearrangement uses TRBV2 and TRBJ2-2; 7 bases line up with TRBD2. Germline CDR1 and CDR2: SNHLY and FYNNEI. This CDR3 spans 15 amino acids. With 3 bases clipped from V and 7 bases from J, the junction kept 8 bases outside the gene matches.

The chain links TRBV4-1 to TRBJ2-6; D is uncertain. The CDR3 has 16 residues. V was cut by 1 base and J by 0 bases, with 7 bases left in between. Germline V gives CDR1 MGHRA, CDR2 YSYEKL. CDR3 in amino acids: CASSQVPSSGANVLTF. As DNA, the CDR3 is TGCGCCAGCAGCCAAGTTCCGAGCTCTGGGGCCAACGTCCTGACTTTC.

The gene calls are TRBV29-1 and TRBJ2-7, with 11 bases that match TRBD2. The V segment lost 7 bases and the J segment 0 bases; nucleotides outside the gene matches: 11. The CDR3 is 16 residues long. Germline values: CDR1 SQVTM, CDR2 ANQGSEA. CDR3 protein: CSAVGTSGGPSYEQYF. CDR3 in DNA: TGCAGCGCCGTCGGGACTAGCGGAGGCCCCTCCTACGAGCAGTACTTC.

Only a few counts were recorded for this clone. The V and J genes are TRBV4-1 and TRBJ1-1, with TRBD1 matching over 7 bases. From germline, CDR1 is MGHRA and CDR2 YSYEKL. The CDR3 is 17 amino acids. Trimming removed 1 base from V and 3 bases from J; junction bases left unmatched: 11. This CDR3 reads CASSQVRGVHKDTEAFF. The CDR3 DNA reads TGCGCCAGCAGCCAAGTCAGGGGGGTGCATAAGGACACTGAAGCTTTCTTT.

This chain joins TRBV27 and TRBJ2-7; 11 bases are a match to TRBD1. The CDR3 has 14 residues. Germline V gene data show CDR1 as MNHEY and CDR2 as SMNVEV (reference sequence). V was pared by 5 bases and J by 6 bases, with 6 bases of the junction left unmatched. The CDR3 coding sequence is TGTGCCAGCAGTCTCCGGGACAGGGGGATCGAGCAGTACTTC. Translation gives CASSLRDRGIEQYF.

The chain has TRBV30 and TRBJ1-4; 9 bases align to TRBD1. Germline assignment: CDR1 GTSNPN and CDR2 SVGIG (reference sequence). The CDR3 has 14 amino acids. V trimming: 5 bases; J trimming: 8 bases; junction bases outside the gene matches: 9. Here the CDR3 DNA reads TGTGCCTGGTTGCCACAGGGGGCGGGGGAAAAACTGTTTTTT. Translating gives CAWLPQGAGEKLFF.

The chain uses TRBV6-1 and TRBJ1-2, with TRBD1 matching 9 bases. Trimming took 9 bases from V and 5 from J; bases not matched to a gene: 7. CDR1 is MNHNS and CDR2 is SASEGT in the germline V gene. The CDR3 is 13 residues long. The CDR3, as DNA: TGTGCCAGTACAGGGGGCGTGGGTTATGGCTACACCTTC. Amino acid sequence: CASTGGVGYGYTF.

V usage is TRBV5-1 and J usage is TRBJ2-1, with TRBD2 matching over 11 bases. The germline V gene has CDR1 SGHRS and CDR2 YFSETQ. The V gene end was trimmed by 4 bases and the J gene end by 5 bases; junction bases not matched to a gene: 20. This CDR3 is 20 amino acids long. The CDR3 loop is CASSNRDRVFGGLADNEQFF. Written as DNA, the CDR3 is TGCGCCAGCAGCAACCGGGACAGGGTTTTTGGGGGACTAGCGGACAATGAGCAGTTCTTC.

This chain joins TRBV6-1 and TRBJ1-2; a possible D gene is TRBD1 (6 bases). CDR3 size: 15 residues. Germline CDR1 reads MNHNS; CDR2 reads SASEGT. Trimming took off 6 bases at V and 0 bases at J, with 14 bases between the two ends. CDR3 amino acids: CASRPGTTSNYGYTF. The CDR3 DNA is TGTGCCAGCAGGCCAGGGACAACTTCTAACTATGGCTACACCTTC.

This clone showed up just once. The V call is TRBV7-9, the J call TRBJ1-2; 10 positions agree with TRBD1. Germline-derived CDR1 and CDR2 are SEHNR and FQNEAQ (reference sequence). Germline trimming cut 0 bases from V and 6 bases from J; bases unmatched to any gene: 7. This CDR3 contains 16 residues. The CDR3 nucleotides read TGTGCCAGCAGCTTAGCCGAGGGGACAGGGGATGATGGCTACACCTTC. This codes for CASSLAEGTGDDGYTF.

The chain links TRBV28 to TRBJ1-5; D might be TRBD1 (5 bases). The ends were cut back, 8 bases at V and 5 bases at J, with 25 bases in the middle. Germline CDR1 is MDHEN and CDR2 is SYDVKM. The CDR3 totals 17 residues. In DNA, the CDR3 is TGTGCCAGCCGGTCTGCCGGGGGAGACGGTCGGGATCAGCCCCAGCATTTT. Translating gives CASRSAGGDGRDQPQHF. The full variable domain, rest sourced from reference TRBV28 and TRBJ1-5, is DVKVTQSSRYLVKRTGEKVFLECVQDMDHENMFWYRQDPGLGLRLIYFSYDVKMKEKGDIPEGYSVSREKKERFSLILESASTNQTSMYLCASRSAGGDGRDQPQHFGDGTRLSIL.

CDR3 DNA sequence: TGTGCCAGCAGCCCTACCGGAAACACCATATATTTT. This sequence encodes CASSPTGNTIYF. The chain has TRBV7-9 and TRBJ1-3, with D uncertain. V lost 5 bases and J lost 4, with 6 bases in between. CDR1 is SEHNR and CDR2 is FQNEAQ in the germline V gene (reference sequence). The CDR3 sequence is 12 residues long. The variable domain in full, completed from reference TRBV7-9 and TRBJ1-3, reads DTGVSQNPRHKITKRGQNVTFRCDPISEHNRLYWYRQTLGQGPEFLTYFQNEAQLEKSRLLSDRFSAERPKGSFSTLEIQRTEQGDSAMYLCASSPTGNTIYFGEGSWLTVV.